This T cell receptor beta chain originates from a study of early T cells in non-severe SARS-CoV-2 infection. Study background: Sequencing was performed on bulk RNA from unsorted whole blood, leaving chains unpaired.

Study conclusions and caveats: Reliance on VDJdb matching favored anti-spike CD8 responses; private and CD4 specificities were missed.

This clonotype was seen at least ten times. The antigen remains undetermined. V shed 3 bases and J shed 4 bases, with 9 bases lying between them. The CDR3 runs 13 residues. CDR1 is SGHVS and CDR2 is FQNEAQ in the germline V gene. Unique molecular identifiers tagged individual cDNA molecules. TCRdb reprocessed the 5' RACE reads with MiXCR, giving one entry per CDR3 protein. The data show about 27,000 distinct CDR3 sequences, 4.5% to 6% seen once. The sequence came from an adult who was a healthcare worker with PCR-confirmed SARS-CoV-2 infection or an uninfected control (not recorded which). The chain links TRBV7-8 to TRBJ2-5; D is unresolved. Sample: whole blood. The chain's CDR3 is CASSFNNLETQYF. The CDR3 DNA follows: TGTGCCAGCAGCTTTAACAATTTAGAGACCCAGTACTTC.